The 8 T cell receptor beta chains in this list originate from one sample, sequenced in a study of blood T cell repertoires in COVID-19. Sequenced by immunoSEQ multiplex PCR; TCRdb stores in-frame clones only, minus some. The profile shows roughly 220,000 clones, 80% to 85% of them singletons. The sample comprised peripheral blood. The receptors originated from a man aged 30 to 39 with active or convalescent COVID-19.

This clone appeared once. This chain connects TRBV19 to TRBJ2-5; TRBD2 is a possible D gene (6 bases). Trimming removed 5 bases at V and 1 base at J, with 14 bases between. CDR3 length: 15 amino acids. In germline, CDR1 is LNHDA, CDR2 SQIVND (reference sequence). The CDR3, as DNA: TGTGCCAGTAGTGGGGACTCCCCAATCCAAGAGACCCAGTACTTC. It translates to CASSGDSPIQETQYF.

This chain uses TRBV24-1 with TRBJ2-7; 10 bases are a match to TRBD1. The length of the CDR3 is 13 residues. Germline CDR1 is KGHDR and CDR2 is SFDVKD. The V and J ends lost 10 bases and 7 bases, in that order; junction bases with no gene match: 9. This chain's CDR3 is CATSGTGVGEQYF. For the CDR3, the DNA is TGTGCCACGTCCGGGACAGGGGTGGGAGAGCAGTACTTC.

V and J are TRBV5-4 and TRBJ1-2; TRBD1 aligns across 9 bases. Per the germline V gene, CDR1 is SGHNT and CDR2 is YYREEE (reference sequence). V lost 3 bases and J lost 7; bases outside the gene matches: 7. The CDR3 is 14 amino acids. The CDR3 is CASSSRTGDVGYTF. Written as DNA, the CDR3 is TGTGCCAGCAGCTCCCGGACAGGGGATGTTGGCTACACCTTC.

This clone has just a few counts. The V call is TRBV11-2, the J call TRBJ2-7, with D perhaps TRBD2 (6 bases). This CDR3 contains 15 residues. V gave up 6 bases and J gave up 7 bases, with 22 bases separating them. Germline V lookup: CDR1 SGHAT, CDR2 FQNNGV. CDR3 amino acids: CASREGPNFGGEQYF. The DNA for the CDR3 is TGTGCCAGCAGAGAGGGACCCAACTTTGGGGGGGAGCAGTACTTC.

The chain carries TRBV6-5 and TRBJ1-1; D uncertain. Germline V gene lookup returns CDR1 MNHEY and CDR2 SVGAGI. The CDR3 runs to 16 residues. V lost 0 bases and J 5 bases, leaving 16 bases between the germline ends. The CDR3 nucleotides are TGTGCCAGCAGTTACTCGACGGTTGCCCCGGGGACTGAAGCTTTCTTT. As protein: CASSYSTVAPGTEAFF.

The rearrangement joins TRBV6-5 to TRBJ2-5, with a possible D match to TRBD1 (6 bases). There are 14 residues in the CDR3. The V end lost 2 bases, the J end lost 7 bases, and 14 bases lay between the germline ends. CDR1 and CDR2 (germline): MNHEY, SVGAGI. CDR3 bases: TGTGCCAGCAGTTACGGTCTAGGGGGAATGACCCAGTACTTC. This encodes CASSYGLGGMTQYF.

A single count supports this clone. V gene TRBV9 combines with J gene TRBJ2-1; 8 bases are a match to TRBD2. Germline assignment: CDR1 SGDLS and CDR2 YYNGEE. The CDR3 extends over 17 amino acids. Trimming removed 4 bases from V and 0 bases from J; junction bases left unmatched: 9. DNA for the CDR3: TGTGCCAGCAGCCCCTGGACTAGCACGAGCTCCTACAATGAGCAGTTCTTC. Protein sequence: CASSPWTSTSSYNEQFF.

The chain couples TRBV3-1 (or the pseudogene TRBV3-2) to TRBJ2-1, with D possibly matching TRBD2 (6 bases). V dropped 2 bases and J dropped 2 bases, with 19 bases sitting between them. The CDR3 has 18 amino acids. The V gene's germline CDR1 is LGHDT and CDR2 YNNKEL (reference sequence). The CDR3 loop reads CASSQPGAWARTYNEQFF. The DNA for the CDR3 is TGTGCCAGCAGCCAACCGGGAGCATGGGCGCGAACCTACAATGAGCAGTTCTTC.